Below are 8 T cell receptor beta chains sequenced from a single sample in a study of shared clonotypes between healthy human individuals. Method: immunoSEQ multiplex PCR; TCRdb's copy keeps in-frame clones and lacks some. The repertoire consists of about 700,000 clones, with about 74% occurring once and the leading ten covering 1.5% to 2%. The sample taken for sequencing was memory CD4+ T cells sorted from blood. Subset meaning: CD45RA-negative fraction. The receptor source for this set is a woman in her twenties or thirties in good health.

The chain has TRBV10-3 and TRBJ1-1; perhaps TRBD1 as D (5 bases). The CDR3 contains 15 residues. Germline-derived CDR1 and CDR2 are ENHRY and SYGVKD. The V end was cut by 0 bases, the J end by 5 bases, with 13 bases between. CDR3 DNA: TGTGCCATCAGTGAGTCGGGGGGGTATGGGACTGAAGCTTTCTTT. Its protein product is CAISESGGYGTEAFF.

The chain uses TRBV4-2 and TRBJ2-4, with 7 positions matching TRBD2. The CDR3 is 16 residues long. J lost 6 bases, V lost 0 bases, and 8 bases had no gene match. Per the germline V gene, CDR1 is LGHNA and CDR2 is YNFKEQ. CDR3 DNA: TGTGCCAGCAGCCAAGATTATACGGCGGGAGCAAACATTCAGTACTTC. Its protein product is CASSQDYTAGANIQYF.

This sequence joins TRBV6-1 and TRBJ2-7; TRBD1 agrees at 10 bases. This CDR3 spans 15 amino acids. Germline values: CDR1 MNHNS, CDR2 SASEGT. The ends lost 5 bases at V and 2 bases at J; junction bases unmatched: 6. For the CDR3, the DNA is TGTGCCAGCAGTATAAGGACAGGGGGGCCCTACGAGCAGTACTTC. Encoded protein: CASSIRTGGPYEQYF.

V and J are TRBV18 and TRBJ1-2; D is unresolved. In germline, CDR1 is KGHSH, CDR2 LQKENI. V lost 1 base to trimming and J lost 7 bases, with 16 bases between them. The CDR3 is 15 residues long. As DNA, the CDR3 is TGTGCCAGCTCACCACGGGGTCCCGGGTGGATTGGCTACACCTTC. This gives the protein CASSPRGPGWIGYTF.

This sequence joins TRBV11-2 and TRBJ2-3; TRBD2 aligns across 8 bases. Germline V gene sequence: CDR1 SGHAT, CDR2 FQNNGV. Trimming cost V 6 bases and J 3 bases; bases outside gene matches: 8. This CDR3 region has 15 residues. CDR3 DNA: TGTGCCAGCAGGGGGACTAGTAGGGGTACAGATACGCAGTATTTT. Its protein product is CASRGTSRGTDTQYF.

CDR3 amino acids: CASSRGRWVYEQYF. The CDR3 nucleotides read TGTGCCAGCAGCCGCGGGAGGTGGGTCTACGAGCAGTACTTC. The V and J genes are TRBV7-2 and TRBJ2-7; 8 positions agree with TRBD2. The CDR3 covers 14 residues. The J segment lost 3 bases and the V segment lost 5 bases, leaving 6 bases of the junction unmatched. CDR1 and CDR2 from the germline V gene are SGHTA and FQGNSA. The full variable domain, in which reference TRBV7-2 and TRBJ2-7 provide the parts outside the CDR3, is GAGVSQSPSNKVTEKGKDVELRCDPISGHTALYWYRQSLGQGLEFLIYFQGNSAPDKSGLPSDRFSAERTGGSVSTLTIQRTQQEDSAVYLCASSRGRWVYEQYFGPGTRLTVT.

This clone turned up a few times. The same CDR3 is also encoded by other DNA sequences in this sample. CDR3 nucleotide sequence: TGTGCCAGCAGTGGAAGAGGGGGCAACACTGAAGCTTTCTTT. Its protein product is CASSGRGGNTEAFF. The V and J genes are TRBV6-1 and TRBJ1-1; 7 positions agree with TRBD1. From germline, CDR1 is MNHNS and CDR2 SASEGT. J lost 2 bases, V lost 4 bases, and 4 bases had no gene match. The CDR3 is 14 residues long.

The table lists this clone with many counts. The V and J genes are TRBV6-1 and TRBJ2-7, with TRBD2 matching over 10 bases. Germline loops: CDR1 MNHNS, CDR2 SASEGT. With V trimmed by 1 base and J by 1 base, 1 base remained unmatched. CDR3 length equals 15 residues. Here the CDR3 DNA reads TGTGCCAGCAGTGAAGAAGCGGGAGGGTCCTACGAGCAGTACTTC. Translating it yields CASSEEAGGSYEQYF.